These 30 T cell receptor beta chains came from one sample sequenced in a study of prognosis after radiotherapy for stage I lung cancer. Amplification of the TCR beta CDR3 (from genomic DNA) was done by two-round multiplex PCR. Primers (each specific to one TRBV or TRBJ gene) were used in first-round PCR. Via MiXCR, TCRdb re-called the multiplex PCR reads, giving one row per CDR3 protein. Seen here are 45,000 to 70,000 distinct CDR3 sequences, around a quarter observed once, and the top ten hold around 8%. The source was PBMCs, collected before or after stereotactic body radiation therapy (not recorded which). These receptors were taken from a donor aged 50 or older with non-small cell lung cancer.

Details on this clonotype: This may be a read error, as it is one base from a much larger clone. J is TRBJ2-3 and V is TRBV2; 8 positions agree with TRBD1. CDR1 is SNHLY and CDR2 is FYNNEI in the germline V gene. V gave up 3 bases and J gave up 5 bases; unmatched junction bases: 4. The CDR3 length is 14 residues. The CDR3 region is CASSDRGQEDTQYF. CDR3 DNA: TGTGCCAGCAGTGACAGGGGGCAGGAAGATACGCAGTATTTT.

This clonotype was picked up many times. The chain employs TRBV7-2 and TRBJ1-6, with 7 bases matching TRBD1. Per germline, CDR1 SGHTA and CDR2 FQGNSA. The CDR3 spans 15 residues. The J segment lost 7 bases and the V segment lost 1 base, leaving 4 bases of the junction unmatched. The CDR3 DNA follows: TGTGCCAGCAGCTTAGGGTACAGGGGAAATTCACCCCTCCACTTT. Its translation: CASSLGYRGNSPLHF.

This clonotype has ten or more counts. The chain recombines TRBV7-2 with TRBJ1-3; D remains unclear. Deletions cut 7 bases from V and 3 bases from J, with 10 bases between. This CDR3 comprises 13 residues. In germline, CDR1 is SGHTA, CDR2 FQGNSA. The CDR3 spells CASNKVLGNTIYF. CDR3 DNA: TGTGCCAGCAACAAAGTCCTTGGAAACACCATATATTTT.

At least ten counts were recorded for this clonotype. This sequence joins TRBV7-3 and TRBJ1-1; unclear D gene. The CDR3 consists of 13 residues. Per germline, CDR1 SGHTA and CDR2 FQGTGA. V shed 4 bases and J shed 1 base, with 7 bases lying between them. CDR3 DNA sequence: TGTGCCAGCAGCTACCTCGGGAACACTGAAGCTTTCTTT. Amino acid sequence: CASSYLGNTEAFF.

This clonotype was seen ten or more times. This chain links TRBV10-3 with TRBJ1-2; the D gene is possibly TRBD1 (6 bases). The germline V and J ends were trimmed by 4 bases and 4 bases, with 13 bases remaining between them. Looked up from germline, CDR1 is ENHRY and CDR2 is SYGVKD. There are 14 residues in the CDR3. CDR3 bases: TGTGCCATCAGTGCCGGGGGGCGGAGCTATGGCTACACCTTC. Its protein is CAISAGGRSYGYTF.

This clonotype has a count of ten or more. The chain joins TRBV2 to TRBJ1-5; the D gene is possibly TRBD1 (6 bases). The CDR3 has 11 amino acids. The germline V and J ends were trimmed by 6 bases and 11 bases, with 11 bases remaining between them. Germline V gives CDR1 SNHLY, CDR2 FYNNEI. The CDR3 loop is CASSGTGSQHF. The DNA of the CDR3 is TGTGCCAGCAGCGGAACAGGGTCCCAGCATTTT.

The chain uses TRBV12-3 or TRBV12-4 and TRBJ2-1; possible D gene TRBD2, 7 bases. V gave up 8 bases and J gave up 3 bases, with 17 bases separating them. CDR3 length: 15 residues. CDR3 sequence: CASGEGEKGYNEQFF. CDR3 bases: TGTGCCAGCGGGGAGGGGGAGAAGGGCTACAATGAGCAGTTCTTC.

The table lists this clonotype with a few counts. Given a much more abundant clone one base away, this may be a read error. The chain combines TRBV7-2 with TRBJ2-2; the D is unclear. Germline loops: CDR1 SGHTA, CDR2 FQGNSA. This CDR3 is 14 amino acids long. V was clipped by 1 base and J by 5 bases, with 8 bases between them. The chain's CDR3 is CASSLGLKTGELFF. CDR3 coding DNA: TGTGCCAGCAGCTTAGGGCTGAAAACCGGGGAGCTGTTTTTT.

This clonotype was seen many times. V is TRBV5-1 and J is TRBJ1-4; 7 nucleotides align to TRBD1. There are 16 residues in the CDR3. The ends lost 0 bases at V and 4 bases at J; junction bases unmatched: 6. Germline V gene sequence: CDR1 SGHRS, CDR2 YFSETQ. The CDR3 sequence: CASSLAGTGDNEKLFF. CDR3 in DNA: TGCGCCAGCAGCTTGGCCGGAACAGGGGATAATGAAAAACTGTTTTTT.

The table lists this clonotype with many counts. The genes are TRBV3-1 and TRBJ2-5, with D possibly TRBD2 on 5 matching bases. CDR1 and CDR2 (germline): LGHDT, YNNKEL (reference sequence). Trimming stripped 4 bases from V and 1 base from J, with 13 bases between. CDR3 length: 15 amino acids. The CDR3 nucleotides read TGTGCCAGCAGCCCCGGGGTAGGGATCCAAGAGACCCAGTACTTC. Translated: CASSPGVGIQETQYF.

Many counts were recorded for this clonotype. The rearrangement links TRBV7-2 to TRBJ2-1; the match to TRBD2 covers 13 bases. V shed 3 bases, J shed 8 bases, and the junction held 4 bases outside the gene matches. The CDR3 loop spans 15 amino acids. In germline, CDR1 is SGHTA, CDR2 FQGNSA. The CDR3 DNA reads TGTGCCAGCAGCTTTCGGACTAGCGGGGGTGATGAGCAGTTCTTC. Translation gives CASSFRTSGGDEQFF.

Worth noting for this clonotype: Given a much more abundant clone one base away, this may be a read error. This sequence joins TRBV9 and TRBJ2-1, with D perhaps TRBD1 (7 bases). Trimming shortened V by 2 bases and J by 8 bases, and 17 bases separated the two germline ends. Looked up from germline, CDR1 is SGDLS and CDR2 is YYNGEE. This CDR3 region has 15 residues. Written as DNA, the CDR3 is TGTGCCAGCAGCGTCTCGGGGCAGGGGGGCGATGAGCAGTTCTTC. This encodes CASSVSGQGGDEQFF.

This clonotype has at least ten counts. The chain carries TRBV7-2 and TRBJ2-1; TRBD2 agrees at 7 bases. V shed 4 bases, J shed 9 bases, and the junction held 6 bases outside the gene matches. The CDR3 runs to 13 residues. Per the germline V gene, CDR1 is SGHTA and CDR2 is FQGNSA. The CDR3 loop is CASSWPGGTEQFF. CDR3 bases: TGTGCCAGCAGCTGGCCCGGGGGGACTGAGCAGTTCTTC.

There are many counts of this clonotype. This chain uses TRBV3-1 with TRBJ1-3; a weak D match, TRBD1 (6 bases). CDR3 length: 15 amino acids. The germline V gene has CDR1 LGHDT and CDR2 YNNKEL (reference sequence). Trimming removed 5 bases from V and 4 bases from J, with 15 bases in between. CDR3 region: CASSANQGYGNTIYF. The CDR3 region has the DNA TGTGCCAGCAGCGCAAACCAGGGGTACGGAAACACCATATATTTT. Full variable domain (outside the CDR3, taken from reference TRBV3-1 and TRBJ1-3): DTAVSQTPKYLVTQMGNDKSIKCEQNLGHDTMYWYKQDSKKFLKIMFSYNNKELIINETVPNRFSPKSPDKAHLNLHINSLELGDSAVYFCASSANQGYGNTIYFGEGSWLTVV.

With regard to this clonotype: A far larger clone lies a single base away; this is likely a read error. The gene calls are TRBV6-9 and TRBJ2-3, with unresolved D. Trimming shortened V by 3 bases and J by 6 bases, and 10 bases separated the two germline ends. CDR1 and CDR2 (germline): MNHGY, SVAAGI. The CDR3 runs 13 residues. In DNA, the CDR3 is TGTGCCAGCAGTTACTCCAACGGCGATACGCAGTATTTT. Translation gives CASSYSNGDTQYF.

Comment on this clonotype: A much larger clone lies a single base off, so this may be a read error. The rearrangement links TRBV20-1 to TRBJ2-5, with no clear D. Germline CDR1 and CDR2: DFQATT and SNEGSKA (reference sequence). The CDR3 sequence is 13 residues long. As DNA, the CDR3 is TGCAGTGCTAGACTGGGAATACAAGAGACCCATTACTTC. Translation: CSARLGIQETHYF.

Many counts were recorded for this clonotype. The V and J genes are TRBV5-1 and TRBJ1-2; D remains unclear. This CDR3 comprises 13 residues. The V and J ends lost 0 bases and 7 bases respectively, with 10 bases between them. In germline, CDR1 is SGHRS, CDR2 YFSETQ. The CDR3 spells CASSLGGSPGYTF. The CDR3, as DNA: TGCGCCAGCAGCTTGGGGGGTTCTCCTGGCTACACCTTC.

This clonotype was detected many times. J is TRBJ1-2 and V is TRBV18; D is uncertain. Germline CDR1 and CDR2: KGHSH and LQKENI. The CDR3 has 15 residues. V shed 3 bases and J shed 4 bases, with 15 bases lying between them. This CDR3 is CASSPIREVGYGYTF. DNA for the CDR3: TGTGCCAGCTCACCCATCCGAGAAGTAGGCTATGGCTACACCTTC.

In its sample, this clonotype was seen many times. V gene TRBV9 combines with J gene TRBJ1-3; a weak D match, TRBD1 (5 bases). The CDR3 sequence is 17 residues long. In germline, CDR1 is SGDLS, CDR2 YYNGEE. V was trimmed by 2 bases and J by 0 bases, leaving 15 bases between them. The CDR3 bases are TGTGCCAGCAGCGTCGCGGGGGTAGGATACTCTGGAAACACCATATATTTT. Its protein product is CASSVAGVGYSGNTIYF.

A remark on this clonotype: A much larger clonotype is one base distant, so this may be a read error. The CDR3: CASSQVVGTEAFF. Here the CDR3 DNA reads TGTGCCAGCAGCCAAGTGGTCGGGACTGAAGCTTTCTTT. This rearrangement joins TRBV3-1 to TRBJ1-1; D call uncertain. The CDR3 loop spans 13 amino acids. V shed 1 base and J shed 5 bases, with 8 bases lying between them. The V gene's germline CDR1 is LGHDT and CDR2 YNNKEL (reference sequence).

This clonotype was counted many times. The chain employs TRBV30 and TRBJ2-1; D perhaps matches TRBD1 (6 bases). Germline CDR1 and CDR2: GTSNPN and SVGIG (reference sequence). Deletions cut 4 bases from V and 12 bases from J, with 19 bases between. This CDR3 comprises 13 residues. CDR3 sequence (DNA): TGTGCCTGGAATCTGGGGGCCAGCCGGGGGCAGTTCTTC. Translation: CAWNLGASRGQFF.

Ten or more counts support this clonotype. The rearrangement links TRBV9 to TRBJ1-5; 7 bases line up with TRBD1. The CDR3 is 18 amino acids. Germline assignment: CDR1 SGDLS and CDR2 YYNGEE. V dropped 0 bases and J dropped 0; count of bases not matched to a gene: 9. This CDR3 reads CASSVAYEGQYSNQPQHF. Here the CDR3 DNA reads TGTGCCAGCAGCGTAGCCTACGAGGGACAGTATAGCAATCAGCCCCAGCATTTT. The complete variable domain, with remaining parts taken from reference TRBV9 and TRBJ1-5, reads DSGVTQTPKHLITATGQRVTLRCSPRSGDLSVYWYQQSLDQGLQFLIQYYNGEERAKGNILERFSAQQFPDLHSELNLSSLELGDSALYFCASSVAYEGQYSNQPQHFGDGTRLSIL.

Ten or more counts support this clonotype. CDR3 protein: CASSEGTGGVQPQHF. The CDR3 DNA is TGTGCCAGCAGTGAGGGGACAGGGGGTGTTCAGCCCCAGCATTTT. The chain combines TRBV6-1 with TRBJ1-5, with 11 bases fitting TRBD1. There are 15 residues in the CDR3. The junction had 4 bases not matched to a gene; V was cut back by 3 bases and J by 6 bases. Germline V gene sequence: CDR1 MNHNS, CDR2 SASEGT.

At least ten counts were recorded for this clonotype. The chain uses TRBV20-1 and TRBJ1-1, with D possibly being TRBD1 (6 bases). From germline, CDR1 is DFQATT and CDR2 SNEGSKA (reference sequence). Trimming removed 0 bases at V and 4 bases at J, with 12 bases between. The CDR3 loop spans 14 amino acids. CDR3 protein: CSARDTGRGTEAFF. CDR3 nucleotide sequence: TGCAGTGCTAGAGACACAGGGAGGGGCACTGAAGCTTTCTTT.

This clonotype was recorded at least ten times. Here the CDR3 DNA reads TGTGCCAGCAGTACCCGGACAGGGGGCTTCCCTAACTATGGCTACACCTTC. It codes for CASSTRTGGFPNYGYTF. The rearrangement links TRBV27 to TRBJ1-2, with TRBD1 identical over 11 bases. This CDR3 is built from 17 residues. J lost 0 bases, V lost 5 bases, and 8 bases had no gene match. Germline CDR1 MNHEY, CDR2 SMNVEV (reference sequence).

Ten or more counts support this clonotype. The chain recombines TRBV6-1 with TRBJ1-2, with 9 bases fitting TRBD1. The CDR3 spans 15 residues. Germline-derived CDR1 and CDR2 are MNHNS and SASEGT. After removal of 2 bases from V and 8 bases from J, the junction contained 9 bases not matched to a gene. The CDR3 bases are TGTGCCAGCAGTGAACTATACCGGGACAGGGCCGGCTACACCTTC. Translating gives CASSELYRDRAGYTF.

The CDR3 loop reads CASRKKLAGQETQYF. CDR3 DNA sequence: TGTGCCAGCAGAAAGAAACTAGCGGGGCAAGAGACCCAGTACTTC. The chain links TRBV5-6 to TRBJ2-5; 10 bases are a match to TRBD2. CDR3 length: 15 residues. Trimming removed 5 bases from V and 2 bases from J; junction bases left unmatched: 6. CDR1 and CDR2 from the germline V gene are SGHDT and YYEEEE.

The table lists this clonotype with many counts. The CDR3 coding sequence is TGCGCCAGCAGCTCACCGACCCTGGAGCAGTACTTC. Its translation is CASSSPTLEQYF. The J gene is TRBJ2-7, the V gene TRBV5-1; D gene ambiguous. CDR1 and CDR2 from the germline V gene are SGHRS and YFSETQ. V lost 3 bases and J lost 7, with 11 bases in between. This CDR3 spans 12 amino acids.

This clonotype was seen many times. The CDR3 bases are TGTGCCAGTAGTATCTGGGGCTATGGCTACACCTTC. The encoded protein is CASSIWGYGYTF. The chain recombines TRBV19 with TRBJ1-2, with D uncertain. Germline assignment: CDR1 LNHDA and CDR2 SQIVND (reference sequence). The CDR3 has 12 amino acids. V lost 3 bases to trimming and J lost 4 bases, with 6 bases between them.

This clonotype was picked up many times. The chain links TRBV7-8 to TRBJ2-5, with D maybe TRBD1 (5 bases). Trimming shortened V by 5 bases and J by 2 bases, and 12 bases separated the two germline ends. The CDR3 is 14 amino acids. Germline V gene lookup returns CDR1 SGHVS and CDR2 FQNEAQ. The CDR3 coding sequence is TGTGCCAGCAGCCCGACAGAAACGCAAGAGACCCAGTACTTC. Translated: CASSPTETQETQYF.